Detailed here is one TCR beta chain. This sample is part of a study of blood T cell repertoires in COVID-19. The protocol was immunoSEQ multiplex PCR, while the TCRdb copy is restricted to in-frame clones and leaves out a portion. The sample yields around 60,000 clones, around 90% seen once. This sequence was found in a man in his forties or fifties with active COVID-19. The sample comprised peripheral blood.

Here the CDR3 reads CASSENVQGGGTDTQYF. CDR3 nucleotides: TGTGCCAGCAGTGAAAATGTACAGGGTGGTGGCACAGATACGCAGTATTTT. The gene calls are TRBV6-1 and TRBJ2-3; weak D call: TRBD1 (6 bases). This CDR3 is 17 amino acids long. Trimming left V 2 bases short and J 1 base short, with 16 bases between. The germline gives CDR1 MNHNS, CDR2 SASEGT.